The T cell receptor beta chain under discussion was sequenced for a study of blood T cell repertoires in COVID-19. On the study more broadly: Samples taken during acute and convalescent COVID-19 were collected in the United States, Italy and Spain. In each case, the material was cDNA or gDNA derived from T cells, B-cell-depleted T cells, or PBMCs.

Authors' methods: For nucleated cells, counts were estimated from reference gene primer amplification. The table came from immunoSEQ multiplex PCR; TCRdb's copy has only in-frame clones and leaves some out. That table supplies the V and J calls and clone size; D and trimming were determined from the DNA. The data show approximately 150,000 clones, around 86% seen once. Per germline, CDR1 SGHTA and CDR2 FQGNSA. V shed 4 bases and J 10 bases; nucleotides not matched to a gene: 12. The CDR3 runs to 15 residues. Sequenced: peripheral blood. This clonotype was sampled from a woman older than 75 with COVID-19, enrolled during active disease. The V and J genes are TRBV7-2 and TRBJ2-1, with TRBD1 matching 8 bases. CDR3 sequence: CASSSGLGQAVEQFF. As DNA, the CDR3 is TGTGCCAGCAGCTCCGGACTGGGACAGGCAGTAGAGCAGTTCTTC.